A selection of T cell receptor beta chains follows, all from one sample in a study of naive and memory T cell subsets. TCRdb itself ran the 5' RACE reads through MiXCR, one entry per CDR3 protein. Among 30,000 or so distinct CDR3 sequences listed, 15% to 20% were seen once. These receptors all stem from a female donor in good health. The CDR3 runs from the conserved cysteine through the conserved F or W. D genes are given only for firm matches. Clone size is shown for a subset of rows, as once, few, many or a class of expanded clone.

size,D,J,V,DNA,CDR3
NA,TRBD1,TRBJ2-3,TRBV6-5,TGTGCCAGCAGATCGACAGGGTCCGATACGCAGTATTTT,CASRSTGSDTQYF
NA,TRBD1,TRBJ2-3,TRBV6-5,TGTGCCAGCAGTTACTCATTAGGGACAGGAGGTACGCAGTATTTT,CASSYSLGTGGTQYF
few,NA,TRBJ2-1,TRBV27,TGTGCCAGCAGTTTTTCAGCACGCGATGAGCAGTTCTTC,CASSFSARDEQFF
many,NA,TRBJ2-1,TRBV11-2,TGTGCCAGCAGCCCCCGGAGGAATGAGCAGTTCTTC,CASSPRRNEQFF
medium-sized,NA,TRBJ1-6,TRBV20-1,TGCAGTGCTAGCAGGCAGGGTGGTTCACCCCTCCACTTT,CSASRQGGSPLHF
few,NA,TRBJ2-3,TRBV6-2/TRBV6-3,TGTGCCAGCAGTTCCCGGGGTCGCACAGATACGCAGTATTTT,CASSSRGRTDTQYF
many,NA,TRBJ1-2,TRBV12-3/TRBV12-4,TGTGCCAGCAGCCCTCAAGGACACAACTTCGGCGACACCTTC,CASSPQGHNFGDTF
NA,NA,TRBJ1-2,TRBV29-1,TGCAGCGTTGTGCCCGGCGACACCTTC,CSVVPGDTF
few,NA,TRBJ2-5,TRBV7-6,TGTGCCAGCAGCTTGACCCGGGATATTAGCCAAGAGACCCAGTACTTC,CASSLTRDISQETQYF
few,NA,TRBJ2-5,TRBV9,TGTGCCAGCAGCGAGGGCGACAGCCAAGAGACCCAGTACTTC,CASSEGDSQETQYF
medium-sized,NA,TRBJ1-5,TRBV19,TGTGCCAGTACCGAAAGGGGGGTTGGGGTAAAGCCCCAGCATTTT,CASTERGVGVKPQHF
many,NA,TRBJ2-5,TRBV5-1,TGCGCCAGCAGCTTTGGGGGATCGGAGACCCAGTACTTC,CASSFGGSETQYF
NA,TRBD2,TRBJ2-6,TRBV27,TGTGCCAGCAGTTTCGGGAGGGCGCAGGGGGCCAACGTCCTGACTTTC,CASSFGRAQGANVLTF
many,NA,TRBJ2-1,TRBV10-1,TGCGCCAGCAGTAAAGGGCAGTGGGGCAATGAGCAGTTCTTC,CASSKGQWGNEQFF
few,TRBD1,TRBJ1-5,TRBV6-5,TGTGCCAGCAGTGACAGGGGCAGTCTCGGTCAGCCCCAGCATTTT,CASSDRGSLGQPQHF
few,NA,TRBJ2-1,TRBV7-2,TGTGCCAGCAGCTTAAGTAGTAGCGGAAGGTACAATGAGCAGTTCTTC,CASSLSSSGRYNEQFF
NA,NA,TRBJ2-7,TRBV9,TGTGCCAGCAGCGCCCGACAGGACGAGCAGTACTTC,CASSARQDEQYF
medium-sized,NA,TRBJ1-1,TRBV20-1,TGCAGTGCTAGGGGACGGGTCTCGAACACTGAAGCTTTCTTT,CSARGRVSNTEAFF
NA,NA,TRBJ2-4,TRBV6-6,TGTGCCAGCAGTCTACCGAAAGCCCAGACCACCAAAAACATTCAGTACTTC,CASSLPKAQTTKNIQYF
NA,NA,TRBJ1-1,TRBV5-1,TGCGCCAGCAGCTTGGCCGGCAGGGTAGCCACTGAAGCTTTCTTT,CASSLAGRVATEAFF
many,TRBD1,TRBJ2-7,TRBV19,TGTGCCAGTAGTGCCTCCCCCGGACAGGGGTACGAGCAGTACTTC,CASSASPGQGYEQYF
few,NA,TRBJ2-7,TRBV6-5,TGTGCCAGCAGTTACTCGATGGTGGGGGGTTCCTACGAGCAGTACTTC,CASSYSMVGGSYEQYF
NA,TRBD1,TRBJ1-4,TRBV29-1,TGCAGCGTTGAATGGGACAGTGACGAGCCCAATGAAAAACTGTTTTTT,CSVEWDSDEPNEKLFF
few,NA,TRBJ1-1,TRBV10-3,TGTGCCATCAGCGAAATCCTTAACACTGAAGCTTTCTTT,CAISEILNTEAFF
many,TRBD2,TRBJ2-3,TRBV9,TGTGCCAGCAGCTCCCGACTAGCGGGGGGGCCAGATACGCAGTATTTT,CASSSRLAGGPDTQYF
NA,NA,TRBJ1-2,TRBV2,TGTGCCAGCAGGCACAACCGGGACGGCTATGGCTACACCTTC,CASRHNRDGYGYTF
many,TRBD1,TRBJ1-2,TRBV29-1,TGCAGCGTTGAAGGGGACCAGGGGGGCTCTTACTATGGCGACACCTTC,CSVEGDQGGSYYGDTF
NA,NA,TRBJ1-2,TRBV29-1,TGCAGCGTTGAATCGGGTGGCTACACCTTC,CSVESGGYTF
NA,NA,TRBJ1-1,TRBV21-1,TGTGCCAGCAGCGCGACAGGTTGGCAAGCTTTCTTT,CASSATGWQAFF
NA,NA,TRBJ2-3,TRBV4-1,TGCGCCAGCAGCCAAGGGGCGGGGTCGGGAGATACGCAGTATTTT,CASSQGAGSGDTQYF
NA,NA,TRBJ2-7,TRBV14,TGTGCCAGCAGCTCGGGGCCCAGAAGTACGGAGGACGAGCAGTACTTC,CASSSGPRSTEDEQYF
few,TRBD2,TRBJ2-5,TRBV10-3,TGTGCCATCAGTGATGTAGCGGGGGGGCAGGAGACCCAGTACTTC,CAISDVAGGQETQYF
NA,NA,TRBJ1-2,TRBV5-1,TGCGCCAGCAAGCGACAGAACCCCGACGATAACTATGGCTACACCTTC,CASKRQNPDDNYGYTF
few,NA,TRBJ2-1,TRBV6-5,TGTGCCAGCAGCCGAGGACAGCTTCAGTACAATGAGCAGTTCTTC,CASSRGQLQYNEQFF
few,NA,TRBJ1-4,TRBV6-2/TRBV6-3,TGTGCCAGCAGTCAGGGACCGCGTCGGCCTAATGAAAAACTGTTTTTT,CASSQGPRRPNEKLFF
NA,TRBD2,TRBJ2-5,TRBV7-6,TGTGCCAGCAGCTTAGGGTACTGGCGGGGGGGCCAAGAGACCCAGTACTTC,CASSLGYWRGGQETQYF
medium-sized,TRBD2,TRBJ2-1,TRBV6-1,TGTGCCAGCAGCCGCGTAGCGGGGGGGAACAATGAGCAGTTCTTC,CASSRVAGGNNEQFF
NA,TRBD2,TRBJ2-1,TRBV5-1,TGCGCCAGCAGCAGACAGACTAGCGGGCGAATCCAGGGGGTGGATGAGCAGTTCTTC,CASSRQTSGRIQGVDEQFF
few,TRBD1,TRBJ1-6,TRBV20-1,TGCAGTGCTGCCCGGACAGGGGGATCTTCACCCCTCCACTTT,CSAARTGGSSPLHF
many,NA,TRBJ1-2,TRBV6-5,TGTGCCAGCAGTTACTCTGCATTTGGGGACCATGGCTACACCTTC,CASSYSAFGDHGYTF
medium-sized,NA,TRBJ1-5,TRBV29-1,TGCAGCGTTACCGGGACAAATAGCAATCAGCCCCAGCATTTT,CSVTGTNSNQPQHF